Listed below are T cell receptor beta chains from one sample, sequenced in a study of T cell responses to AZD1222 COVID-19 vaccine. The repertoire was sequenced with immunoSEQ multiplex PCR; TCRdb's copy has only in-frame clones and lacks some. The sample holds approximately 110,000 clones; roughly 90% are singletons and the top ten take roughly a tenth. The sample here was peripheral blood, taken on day 0 of AZD1222 vaccination. Receptors were obtained from an adult in good health. CDR3s include the opening cysteine and the closing phenylalanine or tryptophan. A D gene is named only where the DNA matches it firmly. Clone size is given for some rows only: seen once, a few or many times, or a class if the clone is expanded.

length,J,V,size,D,DNA,CDR3
15,TRBJ1-5,TRBV7-2,NA,TRBD1,TGTGCCAGCAGCTTCCGGACAGGGGACAATCAGCCCCAGCATTTT,CASSFRTGDNQPQHF
14,TRBJ1-1,TRBV9,once,TRBD1,TGTGCCAGCAGCGGCGGACAGGGTAACACTGAAGCTTTCTTT,CASSGGQGNTEAFF
15,TRBJ1-2,TRBV9,NA,TRBD1,TGTGCCAGCAGCGTAGGGATCGGACAGGGCGATGGCTACACCTTC,CASSVGIGQGDGYTF
16,TRBJ2-1,TRBV11-3,NA,TRBD2,TGTGCCAGCAGCCAATCGGGACTAGCGGGAGCTGGTGAGCAGTTCTTC,CASSQSGLAGAGEQFF
15,TRBJ2-3,TRBV5-4,NA,TRBD2,TGTGCCAGCAGTGGACTAGCGGGAGTAGACGATACGCAGTATTTT,CASSGLAGVDDTQYF
15,TRBJ1-2,TRBV19,NA,NA,TGTGCCAGTAGTATCCTTCAAGACAGGCCCTATGGCTACACCTTC,CASSILQDRPYGYTF
15,TRBJ2-1,TRBV9,NA,TRBD1,TGTGCCAGCAGCGTAGTAGGACAGGGACTCGGTGAGCAGTTCTTC,CASSVVGQGLGEQFF
15,TRBJ2-1,TRBV6-5,NA,TRBD1,TGTGCCAGCAGGAGAGAGGTGACAGGGTTGGGGGAGCAGTTCTTC,CASRREVTGLGEQFF
12,TRBJ2-7,TRBV10-2,NA,NA,TGCGCCAGCACCCCTCAGCTGGCCGAGCAGTACTTC,CASTPQLAEQYF
15,TRBJ2-3,TRBV29-1,NA,NA,TGCAGCGTTGATTATCCTGGGGTGGGCACAGATACGCAGTATTTT,CSVDYPGVGTDTQYF
15,TRBJ2-1,TRBV19,NA,NA,TGTGCCAGTAGTATAGGGACCGCAGCCTACAATGAGCAGTTCTTC,CASSIGTAAYNEQFF
13,TRBJ1-2,TRBV5-1,once,NA,TGCGCCAGCTCAGACGGAGCATCATATGGCTACACCTTC,CASSDGASYGYTF
15,TRBJ2-1,TRBV18,NA,TRBD1,TGTGCCAGCTCACTATCGGGACAGGGGGGTAATGAGCAGTTCTTC,CASSLSGQGGNEQFF
14,TRBJ1-1,TRBV6-5,NA,TRBD1,TGTGCCAGCAGTCTGGGACAGGAGAACACTGAAGCTTTCTTT,CASSLGQENTEAFF
14,TRBJ1-1,TRBV4-3,NA,NA,TGCGCCAGCAGCCAAGCATGGGGAAGCACTGAAGCTTTCTTT,CASSQAWGSTEAFF
15,TRBJ2-7,TRBV30,NA,NA,TGTGCCTGGAGCCCTCTTGGCCTAAGCTCCTACGAGCAGTACTTC,CAWSPLGLSSYEQYF
11,TRBJ2-7,TRBV30,NA,NA,TGTGCCTGGAGTGTCGTCCGAGAGCAGTACTTC,CAWSVVREQYF
14,TRBJ2-5,TRBV27,NA,NA,TGTGCCAGCAGTTTTGGGGATTTGCGAGAGACCCAGTACTTC,CASSFGDLRETQYF
14,TRBJ2-7,TRBV14,NA,NA,TGTGCCAGCAGCCAAGAGATAGGCAGCTACGAGCAGTACTTC,CASSQEIGSYEQYF
13,TRBJ1-2,TRBV5-8,NA,NA,TGTGCCAGCAGCTTGGGACGGACCAGCCCTAATACCTTC,CASSLGRTSPNTF
13,TRBJ2-5,TRBV6-5,NA,NA,TGTGCCAGCAGTATAGGGAAAGGAGAGACCCAGTACTTC,CASSIGKGETQYF
15,TRBJ1-4,TRBV4-1,once,TRBD1,TGCGCCAGCAGCCAAGAGGGACAGGGTCGTGAAAAACTGTTTTTT,CASSQEGQGREKLFF
12,TRBJ1-1,TRBV7-9,NA,NA,TGTGCCAGCAGTCGGGGACCGAGTTCGGCTTTCTTT,CASSRGPSSAFF
15,TRBJ2-7,TRBV3-1/TRBV3-2,NA,NA,TGTGCCAGCAGCCGCCGGGACACAGTAAACTACGAGCAGTACTTC,CASSRRDTVNYEQYF
12,TRBJ2-1,TRBV11-3,NA,NA,TGTGCCAGCTCACATCTAGGGGATGAGCAGTTCTTC,CASSHLGDEQFF
12,TRBJ1-2,TRBV4-2,NA,NA,NA,CASSQDWGAGTF